Ten or more counts support the clone carrying this T cell receptor (beta chain). No treatment of any kind had been given to any patient before thyroid surgery. The data were taken from a study of metastatic and nonmetastatic thyroid tumors. Original methodology: Variation in CDR3 across clinicopathological groups served as the basis for constructing a distant-metastasis classifier in papillary thyroid cancer. TCRdb re-clonotyped the PCR reads through MiXCR. It is TCRdb's table, rather than the study itself, that gives the V and J calls and clone size. The sample has approximately 35,000 clones, 10% to 14% seen once. The CDR3 runs 13 residues. Germline CDR1 and CDR2: SEHNR and FQNEAQ (reference sequence). The junction had 9 bases not matched to a gene; V was cut back by 6 bases and J by 8 bases.

This sequence joins TRBV7-9 and TRBJ1-2, with TRBD1 matching 7 bases. The specimen sequenced was blood. This TCR came from a female donor with papillary thyroid cancer or a benign thyroid nodule (not recorded which). Some clones in this sample may be carry-over from other donors' samples. The chain's CDR3 is CASREDRPNGYTF. The CDR3 coding sequence is TGTGCCAGCAGGGAGGACAGGCCTAACGGCTACACCTTC.